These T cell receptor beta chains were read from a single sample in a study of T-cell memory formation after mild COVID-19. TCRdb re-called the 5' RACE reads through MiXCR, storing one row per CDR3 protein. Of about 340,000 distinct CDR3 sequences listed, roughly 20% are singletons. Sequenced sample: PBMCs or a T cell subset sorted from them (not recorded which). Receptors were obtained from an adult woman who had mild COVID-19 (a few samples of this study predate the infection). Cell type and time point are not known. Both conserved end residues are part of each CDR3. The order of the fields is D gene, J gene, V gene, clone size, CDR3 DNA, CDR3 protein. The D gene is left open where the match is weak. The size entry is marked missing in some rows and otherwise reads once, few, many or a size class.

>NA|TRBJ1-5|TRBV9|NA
TGTGCCAGCAGCCCCACAGGGTTGGGACAGCCCCAGCATTTT
CASSPTGLGQPQHF
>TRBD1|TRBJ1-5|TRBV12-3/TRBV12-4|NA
TGTGCCAGCAGCTCTCCCGGGACAGGGGTAAGTCAGCCCCAGCATTTT
CASSSPGTGVSQPQHF
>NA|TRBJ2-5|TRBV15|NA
TGTGCCACCAGCAGACCTGGGGGCGGGGAGACCCAGTACTTC
CATSRPGGGETQYF
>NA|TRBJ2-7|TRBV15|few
TGTGCCACCAGCAGAGTTGCGGACTTGACCTACGAGCAGTACTTC
CATSRVADLTYEQYF
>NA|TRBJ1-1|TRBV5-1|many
TGCGCCAGCAGCTTGGCCCCTGGGGGAGCTTACATGAACACTGAAGCTTTCTTT
CASSLAPGGAYMNTEAFF
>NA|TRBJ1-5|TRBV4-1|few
TGCGCCAGCAGCGCACAGGGAGAGGGGAGCAATCAGCCCCAGCATTTT
CASSAQGEGSNQPQHF
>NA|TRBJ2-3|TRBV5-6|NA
TGTGCCAGCAGTCAGGGGGGCCTATCAGATACGCAGTATTTT
CASSQGGLSDTQYF
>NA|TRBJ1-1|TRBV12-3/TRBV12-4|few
TGTGCCAGCAGTTGGGGGACTGAAGCTTTCTTT
CASSWGTEAFF
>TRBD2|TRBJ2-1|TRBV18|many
TGTGCCAGCTCACCACCGGTCGACCGGGGGGGCTACTACAATGAGCAGTTCTTC
CASSPPVDRGGYYNEQFF
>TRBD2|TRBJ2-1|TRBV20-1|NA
TGCAGTGCTATCGGCGGGGGAGATACCCGCAATGAGCAGTTCTTC
CSAIGGGDTRNEQFF
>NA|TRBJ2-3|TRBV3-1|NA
TGTGCCAGCAGCCAAAATCCTAATCCCTCAGATACGCAGTATTTT
CASSQNPNPSDTQYF
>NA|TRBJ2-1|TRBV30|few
TGTGCGTTTAAAGATAACCATGAGCAGTTCTTC
CAFKDNHEQFF
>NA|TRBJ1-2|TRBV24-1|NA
TGTGCCACCAGTGATTCCACAGGGCGCGGCTACACCTTC
CATSDSTGRGYTF
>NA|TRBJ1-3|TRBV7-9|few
TGTGCCAGCAGCTTAGGTCCCGGGTCTGGAAACACCATATATTTT
CASSLGPGSGNTIYF
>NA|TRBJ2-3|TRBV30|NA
TGTGCCTGGACCAGTGGCTTGGGCACAGATACGCAGTATTTT
CAWTSGLGTDTQYF
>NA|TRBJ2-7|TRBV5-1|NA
TGCGCCAGCAGCGCCTTACAGGGCCGCTCCTACGAGCAGTACTTC
CASSALQGRSYEQYF
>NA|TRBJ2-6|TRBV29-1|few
TGCAGCGTTGGCCCCGGACCGCTCTCTGGGGCCAACGTCCTGACTTTC
CSVGPGPLSGANVLTF
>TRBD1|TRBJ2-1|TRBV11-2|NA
TGTGCCAGCAGTTCGCTCCGGGACAGGTCCTACAATGAGCAGTTCTTC
CASSSLRDRSYNEQFF
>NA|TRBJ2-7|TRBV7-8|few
TGTGCCAGCAGCTTTGTTCGGCGTCCTGTGGTTCCGGACGAGCAGTACTTC
CASSFVRRPVVPDEQYF
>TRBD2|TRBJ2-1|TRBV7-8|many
TGTGCCAGCAGCTCAGGAACCGGGACTAAGTCCTACAATGAGCAGTTCTTC
CASSSGTGTKSYNEQFF
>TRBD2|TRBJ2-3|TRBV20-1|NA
TGCAGTGCTTTTGCGGGGGGATGGGGAGATACGCAGTATTTT
CSAFAGGWGDTQYF
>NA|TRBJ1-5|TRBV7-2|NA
TGTGCCAGCAGCTCCGCAGGGGCAGGTCAGCCCCAGCATTTT
CASSSAGAGQPQHF
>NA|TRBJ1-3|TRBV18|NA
TGTGCCAGCTCCCGGGTCACCGGGAATCACCGGCCCTACTCTGGAAACACCATATATTTT
CASSRVTGNHRPYSGNTIYF
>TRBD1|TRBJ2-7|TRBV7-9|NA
TGTGCCAGCAGCCGGGACAGGGTTCCCTACGAGCAGTACTTC
CASSRDRVPYEQYF
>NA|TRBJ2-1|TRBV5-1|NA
TGCGCCAGCAGCCGGACCCAGGGGACGAGCTCCTACAATGAGCAGTTCTTC
CASSRTQGTSSYNEQFF
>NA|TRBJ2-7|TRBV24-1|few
TGTGCCACCGGGCAGGGCTACGAGCAGTACTTC
CATGQGYEQYF
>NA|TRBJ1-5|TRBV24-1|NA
TGTGCCACCAGTGATGGGGGGTCCGGTCAGCCCCAGCATTTT
CATSDGGSGQPQHF
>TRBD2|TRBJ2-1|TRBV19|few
TGTGCCACTGATGACGGAGGAGCCGGGACTAGCCCCCCCAATGAGCAGTTCTTC
CATDDGGAGTSPPNEQFF
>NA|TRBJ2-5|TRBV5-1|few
TGCGCCAGCAGCCTGGTCCAGGGTGGAGAGACCCAGTACTTC
CASSLVQGGETQYF